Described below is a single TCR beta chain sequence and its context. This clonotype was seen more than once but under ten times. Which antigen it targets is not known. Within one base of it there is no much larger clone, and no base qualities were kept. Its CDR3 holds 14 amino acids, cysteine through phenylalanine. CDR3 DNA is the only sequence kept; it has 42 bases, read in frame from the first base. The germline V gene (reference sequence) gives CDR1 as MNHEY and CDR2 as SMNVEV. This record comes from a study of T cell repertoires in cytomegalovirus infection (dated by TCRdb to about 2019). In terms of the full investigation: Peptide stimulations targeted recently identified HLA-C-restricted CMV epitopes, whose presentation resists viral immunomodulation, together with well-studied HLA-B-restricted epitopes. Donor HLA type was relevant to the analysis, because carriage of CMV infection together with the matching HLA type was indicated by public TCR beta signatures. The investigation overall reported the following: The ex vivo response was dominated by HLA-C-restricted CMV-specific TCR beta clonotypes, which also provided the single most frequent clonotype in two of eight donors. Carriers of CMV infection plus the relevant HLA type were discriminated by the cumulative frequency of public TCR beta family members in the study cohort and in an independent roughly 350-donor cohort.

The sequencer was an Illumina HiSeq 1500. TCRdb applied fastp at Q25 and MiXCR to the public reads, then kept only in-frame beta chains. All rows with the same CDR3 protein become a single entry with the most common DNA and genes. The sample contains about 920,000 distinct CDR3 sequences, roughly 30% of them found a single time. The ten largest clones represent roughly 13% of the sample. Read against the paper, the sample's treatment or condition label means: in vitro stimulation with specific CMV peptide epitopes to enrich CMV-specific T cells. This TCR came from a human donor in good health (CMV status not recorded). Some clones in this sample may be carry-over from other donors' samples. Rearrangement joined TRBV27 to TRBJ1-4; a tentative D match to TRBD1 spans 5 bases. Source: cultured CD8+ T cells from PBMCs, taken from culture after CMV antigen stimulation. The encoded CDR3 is CAAGTGGIGEKLFF. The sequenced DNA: TGTGCTGCCGGGACGGGGGGGATCGGGGAAAAACTGTTTTTT.